The present T cell receptor beta chain was sequenced within a study of T cell changes during pregnancy in multiple sclerosis. Produced via immunoSEQ multiplex PCR; TCRdb's table is partial and in-frame only. Of roughly 22,000 clones listed, approximately 91% were seen once; the top ten hold approximately 0.57%. Germline V gene data show CDR1 as GTSNPN and CDR2 as SVGIG (reference sequence). CDR3 size: 12 residues. V was clipped by 2 bases and J by 4 bases, with 7 bases between them. The sequence was collected from a female donor in good health, enrolled as a control in a pregnancy study. The specimen was CD4+ T cells from peripheral blood mononuclear cells, collected after pregnancy. The rearrangement links TRBV30 to TRBJ2-3; D possibly corresponds to TRBD1 (5 bases). This chain's CDR3 is CAWSQGSDTQYF. CDR3 in DNA: TGTGCCTGGAGTCAGGGATCAGATACGCAGTATTTT.